Below are 6 T cell receptor beta chains sequenced from a single sample in a study of blood T cell repertoires in COVID-19. The assay was immunoSEQ multiplex PCR, and TCRdb's table has in-frame clones only and misses some. This table has some 200,000 clones, approximately 78% appearing once. Sequenced material: PBMCs or T cells enriched from blood (not recorded which). These receptors were obtained from a man aged 35 to 55 who had recovered from COVID-19.

This clone was detected only a few times. The chain combines TRBV3-1 (or the pseudogene TRBV3-2) with TRBJ2-7; tentatively, D is TRBD2 (5 bases). In germline, CDR1 is LGHDT, CDR2 YNNKEL (reference sequence). The CDR3 is 11 residues long. The ends were cut back, 8 bases at V and 5 bases at J, with 10 bases in the middle. The CDR3 sequence is CASRGRNEQYF. In nucleotides, the CDR3 is TGTGCCAGCCGCGGGCGAAACGAGCAGTACTTC.

The chain combines TRBV3-1 (or the pseudogene TRBV3-2) with TRBJ1-2, with 12 bases matching TRBD1. Unmatched junction bases numbered 7, after V lost 1 base and J lost 4 bases. Germline CDR1 LGHDT, CDR2 YNNKEL (reference sequence). The length of the CDR3 is 17 residues. CDR3 region: CASSQGGQGALSYGYTF. The CDR3 nucleotides are TGTGCCAGCAGCCAAGGGGGACAGGGGGCGCTTAGCTATGGCTACACCTTC.

The chain links TRBV3-1 (or the pseudogene TRBV3-2) to TRBJ1-1; TRBD1 is a possible D gene (6 bases). Germline assignment: CDR1 LGHDT and CDR2 YNNKEL (reference sequence). The CDR3 totals 13 residues. V was pared by 2 bases and J by 6 bases, with 10 bases between. CDR3 sequence reads: CASSQTGSPEAFF. The CDR3 region has the DNA TGTGCCAGCAGCCAAACAGGGTCCCCTGAAGCTTTCTTT.

A remark on this clone: The sample holds other DNA sequences that translate to the same CDR3. This rearrangement joins TRBV27 to TRBJ2-7; D remains ambiguous. The V and J ends lost 2 bases and 4 bases respectively, with 9 bases between them. The CDR3 sequence is 13 residues long. Per the germline V gene, CDR1 is MNHEY and CDR2 is SMNVEV (reference sequence). The CDR3 here is CASSLRVSYEQYF. In nucleotides, the CDR3 is TGTGCCAGCAGTTTACGGGTGTCGTACGAGCAGTACTTC.

The rearrangement links TRBV29-1 to TRBJ2-3; 8 bases match TRBD1. With V trimmed by 8 bases and J by 0 bases, 4 bases remained unmatched. Germline CDR1 is SQVTM and CDR2 is ANQGSEA. CDR3 length: 13 amino acids. The CDR3 nucleotides are TGCAGCACTCAGGGGGCGAGCACAGATACGCAGTATTTT. This translates into CSTQGASTDTQYF.

The gene calls are TRBV12-3 or TRBV12-4 and TRBJ2-3; a possible D gene is TRBD2 (5 bases). V lost 3 bases and J 1 base, leaving 5 bases between the germline ends. There are 13 residues in the CDR3. The chain's CDR3 is CASSLRGTDTQYF. The CDR3 nucleotides are TGTGCCAGCAGTTTGAGGGGCACAGATACGCAGTATTTT.